Following are 17 T cell receptor beta chains from one sample sequenced in a study of blood T cell repertoires in COVID-19. TCRdb's copy holds only in-frame clones and misses some; the assay was immunoSEQ multiplex PCR. The table shows nearly 90,000 clones, with around nine tenths occurring only once. The sequencing sample was made of peripheral blood. All receptors derive from a man older than 75 with acute or convalescent COVID-19.

CDR3 in amino acids: CSVEGTASSYEQYF. The CDR3 DNA reads TGCAGCGTTGAGGGGACTGCTAGCTCCTACGAGCAGTACTTC. V and J are TRBV29-1 and TRBJ2-7, with D perhaps matching TRBD2 (6 bases). The germline V and J ends were trimmed by 3 bases and 0 bases, with 12 bases remaining between them. The CDR3 runs 14 residues. The germline gives CDR1 SQVTM, CDR2 ANQGSEA.

The sample holds one count of this clone. The chain combines TRBV5-1 with TRBJ2-1; D is possibly TRBD2 (6 bases). CDR1 and CDR2 (germline): SGHRS, YFSETQ. The V gene lost 3 bases and the J gene lost 0 bases, with 13 bases spanning the gap. The CDR3 length is 16 residues. The CDR3: CASSSRDWSSYNEQFF. In nucleotides, the CDR3 is TGCGCCAGCAGCTCCCGGGACTGGAGCTCCTACAATGAGCAGTTCTTC.

The chain carries TRBV7-7 and TRBJ2-5, with D possibly being TRBD2 (5 bases). The CDR3 sequence is 14 residues long. Germline assignment: CDR1 SSHAT and CDR2 FNYEAQ (reference sequence). Between the trimmed V and J ends, which lost 3 bases and 5 bases, there was a span of 13 bases. CDR3 loop: CASSLFWGAETQYF. DNA for the CDR3: TGTGCCAGCAGCTTGTTTTGGGGAGCGGAGACCCAGTACTTC.

In its sample, this clone was seen once. Other DNA sequences in this sample translate to the same CDR3. The chain recombines TRBV28 with TRBJ1-2, with 8 bases fitting TRBD1. The CDR3 is 13 residues long. Germline assignment: CDR1 MDHEN and CDR2 SYDVKM. V trimming: 2 bases; J trimming: 8 bases; junction bases outside the gene matches: 4. CDR3 in amino acids: CASSLQGARGYTF. The CDR3 DNA sequence: TGTGCCAGCAGTTTACAGGGGGCGCGGGGCTACACCTTC.

The rearrangement links TRBV6-5 to TRBJ1-2, with a possible D match to TRBD1 (5 bases). The V gene's germline CDR1 is MNHEY and CDR2 SVGAGI. This CDR3 spans 12 amino acids. The germline V and J ends were trimmed by 8 bases and 5 bases, with 12 bases remaining between them. This CDR3 reads CASQRQGYGYTF. The CDR3 region has the DNA TGTGCCAGCCAGCGCCAGGGATATGGCTACACCTTC.

CDR3 amino acids: CSVEVPRTGDGETQYF. The CDR3 nucleotides read TGCAGCGTTGAAGTACCTCGGACAGGGGATGGAGAGACCCAGTACTTC. This chain uses TRBV29-1 with TRBJ2-5; 9 bases are shared with TRBD1. With 1 base clipped from V and 4 bases from J, the junction kept 10 bases outside the gene matches. The germline CDR1 and CDR2 sequences are SQVTM and ANQGSEA. The CDR3 spans 16 residues.

The rearrangement links TRBV11-3 to TRBJ1-1, with TRBD1 as a possible D gene (5 bases). The CDR3 has 13 amino acids. Germline V gene lookup returns CDR1 SGHNT and CDR2 YENEEA. V shed 3 bases and J shed 1 base, with 6 bases lying between them. The CDR3 DNA is TGTGCCAGCAGCTTCGGACAGAACACTGAAGCTTTCTTT. Translated: CASSFGQNTEAFF.

This chain joins TRBV6-2 or TRBV6-3 and TRBJ2-6, with D perhaps being TRBD1 or TRBD2 (7 bases each). V was trimmed by 6 bases and J by 0 bases, leaving 12 bases between them. The CDR3 length is 16 residues. Germline CDR1 is MNHEY and CDR2 is SVGEGT. The CDR3: CASSGGTASGANVLTF. The CDR3 coding sequence is TGTGCCAGCAGCGGGGGGACAGCCTCTGGGGCCAACGTCCTGACTTTC.

The rearrangement uses TRBV19 and TRBJ1-1; 9 nucleotides line up with TRBD1. The V gene end was trimmed by 7 bases and the J gene end by 5 bases; junction bases not matched to a gene: 8. Germline V gene sequence: CDR1 LNHDA, CDR2 SQIVND (reference sequence). The CDR3 covers 14 residues. This CDR3 reads CASTQPGQGTEAFF. CDR3 DNA: TGTGCCAGTACCCAGCCGGGACAGGGAACTGAAGCTTTCTTT.

The rearrangement uses TRBV12-5 and TRBJ1-1; unclear D gene. The CDR3 runs to 14 residues. CDR1 and CDR2 from the germline V gene are LGHNT and FRNRAP. The ends were cut back, 1 base at V and 3 bases at J, with 9 bases in the middle. The CDR3 coding sequence is TGTGCTAGTGGTTTGGACGGAGTGGACACTGAAGCTTTCTTT. It yields the protein CASGLDGVDTEAFF.

The chain is built from TRBV10-3 and TRBJ1-3; D not resolved. The V end lost 4 bases, the J end lost 1 base, and 11 bases lay between the germline ends. From germline, CDR1 is ENHRY and CDR2 SYGVKD. The CDR3 contains 15 residues. The CDR3 DNA sequence: TGTGCCATCAGTGTCGGTCTTGTGTCTGGAAACACCATATATTTT. This sequence encodes CAISVGLVSGNTIYF.

CDR3 amino acids: CASSSRQGDEQFF. DNA of the CDR3: TGTGCCAGCAGCTCCCGACAGGGCGATGAGCAGTTCTTC. This chain links TRBV7-3 with TRBJ2-1; TRBD1 matches at 7 bases. Trimming at V came to 4 bases and at J to 8 bases, leaving 5 bases not matched to a gene. The CDR3 length is 13 residues. Germline values: CDR1 SGHTA, CDR2 FQGTGA.

This rearrangement joins TRBV6-4 to TRBJ2-3; TRBD2 aligns across 12 bases. Germline assignment: CDR1 MRHNA and CDR2 SNTAGT. The ends lost 6 bases at V and 2 bases at J; junction bases unmatched: 3. The CDR3 loop spans 15 amino acids. The CDR3 reads CASSRTSGVTDTQYF. CDR3 nucleotide sequence: TGTGCCAGCAGCAGGACTAGCGGGGTCACAGATACGCAGTATTTT.

This chain connects TRBV7-2 to TRBJ1-5; TRBD1 is a possible D gene (5 bases). The CDR3 is 16 amino acids. The germline gives CDR1 SGHTA, CDR2 FQGNSA. V was cut by 4 bases and J by 3 bases, with 16 bases left in between. The CDR3 DNA sequence: TGTGCCAGCAGCTGGGCAGGGAATAACCTCAATCAGCCCCAGCATTTT. It is translated as CASSWAGNNLNQPQHF. Full variable domain (remainder filled in from reference TRBV7-2 and TRBJ1-5): GAGVSQSPSNKVTEKGKDVELRCDPISGHTALYWYRQSLGQGLEFLIYFQGNSAPDKSGLPSDRFSAERTGGSVSTLTIQRTQQEDSAVYLCASSWAGNNLNQPQHFGDGTRLSIL.

This chain uses TRBV2 with TRBJ2-5, with no clear D. In germline, CDR1 is SNHLY, CDR2 FYNNEI. This CDR3 is 14 amino acids long. Deletions cut 4 bases from V and 0 bases from J, with 9 bases between. The CDR3 is CASSVESYQETQYF. The DNA of the CDR3 is TGTGCCAGCAGTGTCGAGTCGTACCAAGAGACCCAGTACTTC.

This rearrangement joins TRBV5-1 to TRBJ2-1; 8 bases line up with TRBD2. The germline CDR1 and CDR2 sequences are SGHRS and YFSETQ. V was pared by 4 bases and J by 0 bases, with 3 bases of the junction left unmatched. The CDR3 covers 15 residues. This chain's CDR3 is CASSPSGFSYNEQFF. For the CDR3, the DNA is TGCGCCAGCAGCCCTAGCGGGTTCTCCTACAATGAGCAGTTCTTC.

The DNA of the CDR3 is TGTGCCAGCAGTGTGGGACAGATCTATGGCTACACCTTC. The encoded protein is CASSVGQIYGYTF. This rearrangement joins TRBV12-3 or TRBV12-4 to TRBJ1-2, with TRBD1 matching over 7 bases. CDR3 size: 13 residues. With V trimmed by 5 bases and J by 4 bases, 4 bases remained unmatched.